The 4 T cell receptor beta chains below come from one sample, sequenced in a study of T cell responses to AZD1222 COVID-19 vaccine. Sequencing was performed with immunoSEQ multiplex PCR; in TCRdb, only in-frame clones are kept and a portion is missing. The table shows over 100,000 clones, with about 83% occurring only once. This sample comprised peripheral blood, obtained on day 0 of AZD1222 vaccination. These receptors came from an adult in good health.

This chain joins TRBV6-5 and TRBJ1-3; D unresolved. The CDR3 loop spans 13 amino acids. Germline CDR1 reads MNHEY; CDR2 reads SVGAGI. V lost 8 bases and J 0 bases, leaving 8 bases between the germline ends. In DNA, the CDR3 is TGTGCCAGCTCCCCCTACTCTGGAAACACCATATATTTT. This gives the protein CASSPYSGNTIYF.

The rearrangement joins TRBV5-1 to TRBJ2-1; perhaps TRBD2 as D (5 bases). The CDR3 is 15 residues long. Germline V CDR1 and CDR2: SGHRS, YFSETQ. V dropped 0 bases and J dropped 0 bases, with 7 bases sitting between them. The CDR3 spells CASSLESGSYNEQFF. DNA for the CDR3: TGCGCCAGCAGCTTGGAAAGCGGCTCCTACAATGAGCAGTTCTTC.

This chain joins TRBV7-2 and TRBJ2-1; no reliable D call. This CDR3 region has 13 residues. Trimming stripped 1 base from V and 9 bases from J, with 10 bases between. Looked up from germline, CDR1 is SGHTA and CDR2 is FQGNSA. CDR3: CASSLVTISEQFF. The CDR3, as DNA: TGTGCCAGCAGCTTAGTGACAATTAGTGAGCAGTTCTTC.

The rearrangement joins TRBV5-1 to TRBJ2-7; 10 nucleotides line up with TRBD2. This CDR3 comprises 16 residues. Trimming at V came to 0 bases and at J to 3 bases, leaving 6 bases not matched to a gene. CDR1 is SGHRS, CDR2 YFSETQ, per germline. CDR3 sequence (DNA): TGCGCCAGCAGCTTGGCCGGGACTAGCGTGGGCTACGAGCAGTACTTC. This codes for CASSLAGTSVGYEQYF.